The 4 T cell receptor beta chains below all came from one sample that was sequenced in a study of T cells in Graves' hyperthyroidism and ophthalmopathy. Amplification of TCR beta CDR3 regions used RNA as the template. Initially, a first-round RT-PCR of the TCR CDR3 employed the HTBI primer set. One entry per CDR3 protein, called by TCRdb with MiXCR from the multiplex PCR reads. Of around 99,000 distinct CDR3 sequences in the sample, about 16% were seen once. The sample consisted of blood. These receptors all stem from a woman in her forties or fifties with Graves' hyperthyroidism.

Ten or more counts support this clonotype. The rearrangement joins TRBV7-9 to TRBJ2-3; a weak D match, TRBD2 (6 bases). With 8 bases removed from V and 2 bases from J, the gap between germline ends came to 20 bases. The CDR3 extends over 16 amino acids. The germline V gene encodes CDR1 SEHNR and CDR2 FQNEAQ (reference sequence). The CDR3 reads CASSPAGRDVTDTQYF. CDR3 DNA sequence: TGTGCCAGCTCCCCGGCGGGGCGGGATGTCACAGATACGCAGTATTTT.

This clonotype was recorded at least ten times. The chain links TRBV6-1 to TRBJ2-1; 11 bases line up with TRBD2. CDR1 MNHNS and CDR2 SASEGT come from the germline V gene. V dropped 4 bases and J dropped 3; count of bases not matched to a gene: 5. The CDR3 runs 16 residues. The CDR3 loop reads CASSVTGTSGYNEQFF. The DNA of the CDR3 is TGTGCCAGCAGTGTCACCGGGACTAGCGGCTACAATGAGCAGTTCTTC.

This clonotype was observed many times. DNA of the CDR3: TGTGCCAGCAGTCGGGGACACCTTCGCACAGATACGCAGTATTTT. This translates into CASSRGHLRTDTQYF. The genes are TRBV7-2 and TRBJ2-3; D possibly corresponds to TRBD1 (6 bases). Germline-derived CDR1 and CDR2 are SGHTA and FQGNSA. The V end lost 6 bases, the J end lost 1 base, and 14 bases lay between the germline ends. The CDR3 consists of 15 residues.

The table lists this clonotype with many counts. V usage is TRBV12-3 or TRBV12-4 and J usage is TRBJ2-4, with 9 bases lining up with TRBD2. The length of the CDR3 is 15 residues. V lost 6 bases to trimming and J lost 3 bases; unmatched junction nucleotides: 6. The chain's CDR3 is CASRGGGAYKNIQYF. The CDR3 nucleotides are TGTGCCAGCAGAGGCGGGGGGGCATACAAAAACATTCAGTACTTC.